This TCR beta chain came from a study of tissue T cells after allogeneic stem cell transplantation. Profiling relied on immunoSEQ multiplex PCR, and the TCRdb table lists in-frame clones only, not all of them. The sample contains more than 5,000 clones, about 51% of which appear only once. Time point meaning: mouse harvest day 7 after allogeneic transplant. Each mouse received 10^7 T-cell-depleted marrow cells plus 10^6 splenic CD5+ T cells by tail vein. B6 (H2b) cells into BALB/c (H2d) mice; tissues taken at day 7 or 14. Whole-study findings and limits: Few T cell clones were shared across patients, but motif clusters showed tissue-specific shared signatures. Anatomically similar tissues had similar TCR repertoires within each patient.

Of note for this clone: Antigen: not known. Gene names are mouse gene names. Sequencing ends 1 residue short of the CDR3 end; the germline J gene provides the rest.

There are 15 residues in the CDR3. Germline CDR1 and CDR2: SGHLS and HYDKME. The V and J ends lost 2 bases and 0 bases, in that order; junction bases with no gene match: 5. The genes are TRBV12-2 and TRBJ1-1; 7 nucleotides match TRBD1. The sequence was collected from a female BALB/c mouse given C57BL/6 T cells with graft-versus-host disease after an allogeneic hematopoietic cell transplant. The sequencing input was gut tissue. Incomplete CDR3 DNA: TGTGCCAGCTCTCCCCCCGGGACAGCAAACACAGAAGTCTTC. Its protein product is CASSPPGTANTEVF. The CDR3 in its entirety is CASSPPGTANTEVFF.